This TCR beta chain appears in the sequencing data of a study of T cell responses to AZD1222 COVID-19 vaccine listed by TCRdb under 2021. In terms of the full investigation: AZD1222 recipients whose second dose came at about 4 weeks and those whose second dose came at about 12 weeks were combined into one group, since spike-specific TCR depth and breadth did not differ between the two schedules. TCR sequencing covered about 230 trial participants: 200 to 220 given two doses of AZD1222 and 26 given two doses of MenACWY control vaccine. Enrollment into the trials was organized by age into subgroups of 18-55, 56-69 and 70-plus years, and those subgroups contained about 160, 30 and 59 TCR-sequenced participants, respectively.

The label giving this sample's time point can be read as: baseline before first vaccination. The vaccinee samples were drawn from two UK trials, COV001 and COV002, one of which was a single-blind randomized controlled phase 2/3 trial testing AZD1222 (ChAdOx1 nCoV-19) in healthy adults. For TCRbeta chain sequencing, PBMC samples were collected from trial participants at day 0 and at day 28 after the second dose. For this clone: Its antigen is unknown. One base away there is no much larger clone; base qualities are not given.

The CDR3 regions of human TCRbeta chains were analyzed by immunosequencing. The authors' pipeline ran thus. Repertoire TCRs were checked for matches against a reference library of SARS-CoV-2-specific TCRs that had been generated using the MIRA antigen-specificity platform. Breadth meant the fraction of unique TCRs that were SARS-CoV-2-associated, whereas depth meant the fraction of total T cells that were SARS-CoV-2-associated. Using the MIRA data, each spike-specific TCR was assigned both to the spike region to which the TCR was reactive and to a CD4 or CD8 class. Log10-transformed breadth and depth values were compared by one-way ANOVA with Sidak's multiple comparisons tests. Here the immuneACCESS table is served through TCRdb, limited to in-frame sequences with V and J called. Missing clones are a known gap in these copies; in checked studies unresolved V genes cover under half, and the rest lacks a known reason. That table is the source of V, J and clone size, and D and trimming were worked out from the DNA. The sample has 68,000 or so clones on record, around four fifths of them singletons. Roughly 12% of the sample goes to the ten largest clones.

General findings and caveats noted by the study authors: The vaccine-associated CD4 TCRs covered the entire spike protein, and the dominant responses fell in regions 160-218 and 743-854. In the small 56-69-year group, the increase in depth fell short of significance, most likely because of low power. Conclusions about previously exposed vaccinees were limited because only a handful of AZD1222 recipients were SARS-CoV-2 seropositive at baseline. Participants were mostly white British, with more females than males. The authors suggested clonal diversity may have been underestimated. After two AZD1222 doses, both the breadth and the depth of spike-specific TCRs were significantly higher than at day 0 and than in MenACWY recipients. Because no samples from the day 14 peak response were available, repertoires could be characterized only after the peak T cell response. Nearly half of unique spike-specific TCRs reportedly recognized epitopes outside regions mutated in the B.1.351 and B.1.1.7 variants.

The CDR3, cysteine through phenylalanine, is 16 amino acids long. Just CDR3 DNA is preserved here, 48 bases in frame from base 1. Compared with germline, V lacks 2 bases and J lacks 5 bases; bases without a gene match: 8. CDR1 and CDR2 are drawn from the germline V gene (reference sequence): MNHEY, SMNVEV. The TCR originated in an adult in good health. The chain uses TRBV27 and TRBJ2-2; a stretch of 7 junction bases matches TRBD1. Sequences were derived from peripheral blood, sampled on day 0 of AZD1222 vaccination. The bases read TGTGCCAGCAGTTTACGCGACAGGGTCGGAACCGGGGAGCTGTTTTTT. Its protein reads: CASSLRDRVGTGELFF.